This T cell receptor beta chain is from a study of blood T cells in healthy people across ages. This clonotype has at least ten counts. CDR3 size: 14 residues. In germline, CDR1 is GTSNPN, CDR2 SVGIG (reference sequence). The junction had 6 bases not matched to a gene; V was cut back by 1 base and J by 5 bases. A second PCR, run for roughly 7 to 11 cycles, used a sample-barcoded 5' primer plus a J-beta primer mix. One entry per CDR3 protein results from TCRdb running MiXCR on the 5' RACE reads. This table has hundreds of thousands of distinct CDR3 sequences, 25% to 30% appearing once. The V call is TRBV30, the J call TRBJ2-5; 8 bases match TRBD2. Sequencing used blood. The clonotype originates from a woman older than 75 in good health. CDR3 sequence (DNA): TGTGCCTGGAGTGGCAGCGGGGGTACGGAGACCCAGTACTTC. It is translated as CAWSGSGGTETQYF.